This is a list of T cell receptor beta chains from one sample in a study of CD8 T cells in Susac syndrome. One entry per CDR3 protein, called by TCRdb with MiXCR from the immunoSEQ multiplex PCR reads. The sample holds 150,000 to 200,000 distinct CDR3 sequences, over 85% seen once. Sequencing was carried out using CD4+ T cells from PBMCs. The receptors originated from a human donor in good health. CDR3s include the opening cysteine and the closing phenylalanine or tryptophan.

v_gene	j_gene	CDR3aa
TRBV5-1	TRBJ2-5	CASSFNSHQETQYF
TRBV28	TRBJ1-1	CASTPGGANTEAFF
TRBV14	TRBJ1-2	CASSQDAWSYGYTF
TRBV3-1	TRBJ1-2	CASSLLSENGGYTF
TRBV4-2	TRBJ2-7	CASSQGAGDYEQYF
TRBV27	TRBJ2-1	CASGDDKNNEQFF
TRBV15	TRBJ2-5	CATSRDAGTGWETQYF
TRBV29-1	TRBJ2-7	CSVVDGQTYEQYF
TRBV13	TRBJ2-7	CASSLQGAHEQYF
TRBV6-5	TRBJ1-1	CASSYSGSMNTEAFF
TRBV2	TRBJ2-7	CASSEGGGREQYF
TRBV20-1	TRBJ2-1	CSARALTSGDYNEQFF
TRBV5-4	TRBJ2-1	CASSAGLDNEQFF
TRBV21-1	TRBJ2-2	CASSNPTRATGELFF
TRBV2	TRBJ1-2	CASSEIRGSNYGYTF
TRBV7-8	TRBJ1-2	CASSPVGVLGGYTF
TRBV5-4	TRBJ2-3	CASSRDFASSTDTQYF
TRBV29-1	TRBJ1-2	CSVGQERGYGYTF
TRBV7-9	TRBJ1-4	CASSFGAGEKLFF
TRBV6-1	TRBJ1-4	CASSPRDRGLGEKLFF
TRBV14	TRBJ1-4	CASSRTDNEKLFF
TRBV10-3	TRBJ2-1	CAISESGQGHNEQFF
TRBV5-6	TRBJ2-5	CASSLEQLRETQYF
TRBV3-1	TRBJ2-1	CASKGLAGGPYEQFF
TRBV7-3	TRBJ1-6	CASSFPGGPLHF
TRBV14	TRBJ2-7	CASSVGPLKQYF
TRBV7-8	TRBJ1-1	CASSQGLSSEAFF
TRBV2	TRBJ2-1	CASRWTGSYNEQFF
TRBV20-1	TRBJ1-1	CSARDQTGGNTEAFF
TRBV20-1	TRBJ1-1	CSARGPMNTEAFF
TRBV18	TRBJ1-2	CASSPRPENYGYTF
TRBV7-6	TRBJ2-6	CASSLQPRVSPGANVLTF
TRBV5-4	TRBJ1-1	CASSLAWQLNTEAFF
TRBV7-3	TRBJ1-1	CASSLYMNTEAFF
TRBV29-1	TRBJ1-2	CSAGYDGYTF
TRBV3-1	TRBJ1-1	CASSQGGGTEAFF
TRBV7-9	TRBJ2-2	CASSSSGGPSGELFF
TRBV18	TRBJ2-5	CASRKEQVQETQYF
TRBV5-1	TRBJ1-2	CASSLAPGGGYGYTF
TRBV29-1	TRBJ1-2	CSVEDPGRYTF
TRBV23-1	TRBJ1-6	CASSPPQGRANSPLHF